This TCR beta chain is drawn from a study of radiation and T cells in renal cell carcinoma (dated by TCRdb to 2018 to 2021). A note on the overall study: The samples were obtained from a clinical trial, where primary renal cell carcinomas were treated with 15 Gy stereotactic body radiation therapy and then removed by nephrectomy 4 weeks afterward. In total, 50 to 55 samples underwent TCR beta sequencing: some 25 tumors plus 27 peripheral blood samples. Across all 55 or so samples, 4,016,671 unique CDR3 nucleotide sequences, encoding 2,658,974 unique CDR3 amino acid sequences, were identified. The paper's findings and limits, for the study overall: In blood, the top tumor clonotypes increased between baseline and 2 weeks post-radiation and then shrank by 4 weeks, which suggests that tumor-resident clones expanded only transiently. Because the trial had a single-armed design, the trial could not examine how radiation dose or scheduling affected the TCR repertoire. Changes in the blood repertoire were not tracked past 4 weeks after treatment. No pretreatment tumor biopsies were available, so the baseline intratumoral presence of clonotypes could not be determined.

Details on this clone: Its antigen is not yet known. The input lacks base qualities; no much larger clone sits a single base away.

TCR beta libraries were generated from genomic DNA with the immunoSEQ kit, following the manufacturer's recommendations. To prepare the libraries, a first multiplex PCR with proprietary primers was run, followed by a second PCR that added unique barcodes, and a bead cleanup was done after each round. Each sample batch included a kit-provided positive control reaction and a negative control reaction. The final libraries were assessed on an Agilent 4200 TapeStation D1000 ScreenTape, pooled by volume, and quantified by qPCR. An Illumina NextSeq500 fitted with a MidOutput 150-cycle cartridge performed the sequencing, running 156 Read1 cycles and 15 Index1 cycles with the kit's custom primers. The pooled library was loaded at about 1 pM, with a roughly 20% PhiX control spiked in. As for how the authors treated the data: Vendor-processed data were analyzed in R, with a clonotype defined as all T cells sharing the same CDR3 nucleotide sequence. In the clone abundance analyses, frequencies in each sample were normalized to that sample's 10,000 most abundant clones. Public T cell clones, averaging fewer than five per sample, were removed before analysis. Tumor-enriched and baseline blood-enriched clonotypes were defined by at least a 32-fold difference in abundance between compartments. A beta-binomial differential abundance model was used to identify clonotypes that were expanded or contracted between blood time points. Tumor-blood repertoire similarity was measured with the Baroni-Urbani and Buser coefficient, and group comparisons used two-tailed Wilcoxon tests in R. TCRdb took over this immuneACCESS table, retaining in-frame rearrangements with V and J assigned. Such tables are incomplete; in checked studies, under half of the missing clones stem from an unresolved V gene, and the remainder is unexplained. V and J calls and clone size come straight from that table; D and trimming were deduced from the DNA. The table for this sample lists more than 95,000 clones; around 82% of them were counted only once. Roughly 5% of the sample goes to the ten largest clones.

The time point label, read with the paper, signifies: blood 2 weeks post-SBRT. Taken with the paper, the label for treatment or condition translates to: 15 Gy SBRT to primary tumor, nephrectomy 4 weeks later. To follow tumor-enriched clonotypes, peripheral blood was collected serially from radiation-treated patients at baseline and again at 2 weeks and 4 weeks after SBRT. Every patient's renal cell carcinoma showed clear cell pathology. Genomic DNA for TCR sequencing was prepared using the QIAamp DNA Blood Mini Kit (Qiagen). Samples were included in the analyses only if all quality control checks were passed. Reading from cysteine to phenylalanine, the CDR3 counts 17 amino acids. Only the CDR3 DNA is retained, 51 bases long and in frame from the first base. V is pruned by 2 bases and J by 2 bases, leaving 11 bases of the junction without a gene match. Taken from the germline V gene, the CDR1 and CDR2 loops are SGHDT and YYEEEE.

This TCR was recovered from a man aged 50-59 years with renal cell carcinoma. The chain links TRBV5-6 with TRBJ2-3, with 7 middle bases fitting TRBD2. Source: blood, taken from a patient whose treatment included radiotherapy and nephrectomy. The CDR3 reads as follows: CASSLTLSGIPTDTQYF. The sequenced DNA is TGTGCCAGCAGCTTAACCCTGAGCGGGATCCCCACAGATACGCAGTATTTT. The variable domain in full, with residues beyond the CDR3 obtained from the reference TRBV5-6 and TRBJ2-3 genes, is DAGVTQSPTHLIKTRGQQVTLRCSPKSGHDTVSWYQQALGQGPQFIFQYYEEEERQRGNFPDRFSGHQFPNYSSELNVNALLLGDSALYLCASSLTLSGIPTDTQYFGPGTRLTVL.